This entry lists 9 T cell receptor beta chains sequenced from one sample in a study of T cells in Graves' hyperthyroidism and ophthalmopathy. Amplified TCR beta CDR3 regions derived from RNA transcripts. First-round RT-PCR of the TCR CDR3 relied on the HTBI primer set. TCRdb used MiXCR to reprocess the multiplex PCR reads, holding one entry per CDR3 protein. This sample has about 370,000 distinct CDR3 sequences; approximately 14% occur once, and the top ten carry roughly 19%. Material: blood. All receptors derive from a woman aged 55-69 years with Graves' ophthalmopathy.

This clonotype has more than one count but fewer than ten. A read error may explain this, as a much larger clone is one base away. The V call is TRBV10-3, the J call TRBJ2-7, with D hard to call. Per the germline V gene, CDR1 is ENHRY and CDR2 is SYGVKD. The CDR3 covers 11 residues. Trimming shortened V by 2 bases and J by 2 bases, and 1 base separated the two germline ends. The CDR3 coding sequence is TGTGCCATCAGTGAGGCCTACGAGCAGTACTTC. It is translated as CAISEAYEQYF.

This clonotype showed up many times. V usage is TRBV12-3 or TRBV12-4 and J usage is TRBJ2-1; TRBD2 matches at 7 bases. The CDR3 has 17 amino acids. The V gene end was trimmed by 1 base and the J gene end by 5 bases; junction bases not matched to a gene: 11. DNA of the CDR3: TGTGCCAGCAGTTTAGTCTTTTCTAGCGGAGGTCACAATGAGCAGTTCTTC. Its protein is CASSLVFSSGGHNEQFF.

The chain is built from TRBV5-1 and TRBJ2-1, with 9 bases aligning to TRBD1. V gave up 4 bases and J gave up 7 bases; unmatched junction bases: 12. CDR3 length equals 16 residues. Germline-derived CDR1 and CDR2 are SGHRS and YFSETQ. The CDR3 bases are TGCGCCAGCAGCACTACCGCCGGGACAGGGCGGAATGAGCAGTTCTTC. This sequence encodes CASSTTAGTGRNEQFF.

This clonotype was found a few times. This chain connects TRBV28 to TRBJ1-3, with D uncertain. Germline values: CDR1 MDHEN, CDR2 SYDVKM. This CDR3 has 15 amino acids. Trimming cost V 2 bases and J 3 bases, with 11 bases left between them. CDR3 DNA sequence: TGTGCCAGCAGTTTAGAGGGTTCAGGTGGAAACACCATATATTTT. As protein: CASSLEGSGGNTIYF.

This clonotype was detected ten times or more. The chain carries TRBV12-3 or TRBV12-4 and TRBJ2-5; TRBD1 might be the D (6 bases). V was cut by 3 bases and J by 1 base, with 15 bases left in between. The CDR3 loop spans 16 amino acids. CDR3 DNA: TGTGCCAGCAGTTTCGGTGGGGGCGCAGGCCAAGAGACCCAGTACTTC. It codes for CASSFGGGAGQETQYF.

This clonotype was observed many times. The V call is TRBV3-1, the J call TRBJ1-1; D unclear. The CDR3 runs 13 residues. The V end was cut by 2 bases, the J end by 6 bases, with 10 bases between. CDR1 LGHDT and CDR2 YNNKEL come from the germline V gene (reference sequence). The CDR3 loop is CASSQLSVAEAFF. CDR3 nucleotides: TGTGCCAGCAGCCAACTGTCGGTGGCTGAAGCTTTCTTT. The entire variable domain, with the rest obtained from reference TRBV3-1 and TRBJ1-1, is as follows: DTAVSQTPKYLVTQMGNDKSIKCEQNLGHDTMYWYKQDSKKFLKIMFSYNNKELIINETVPNRFSPKSPDKAHLNLHINSLELGDSAVYFCASSQLSVAEAFFGQGTRLTVV.

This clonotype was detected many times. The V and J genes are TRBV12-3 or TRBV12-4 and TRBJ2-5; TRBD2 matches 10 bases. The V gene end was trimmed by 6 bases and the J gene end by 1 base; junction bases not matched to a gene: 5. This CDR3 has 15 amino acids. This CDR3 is CASSWLAGAQETQYF. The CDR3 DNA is TGTGCCAGCAGCTGGCTAGCGGGAGCCCAAGAGACCCAGTACTTC.

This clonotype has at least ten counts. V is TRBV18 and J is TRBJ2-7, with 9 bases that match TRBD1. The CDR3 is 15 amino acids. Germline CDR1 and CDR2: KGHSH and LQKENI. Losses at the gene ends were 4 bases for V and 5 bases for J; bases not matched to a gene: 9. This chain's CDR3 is CASSLAGTGTHEQYF. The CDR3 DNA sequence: TGTGCCAGCTCACTTGCCGGGACAGGGACCCACGAGCAGTACTTC.

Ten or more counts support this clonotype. The CDR3 region is CAGQGDAGYGYTF. The CDR3 region has the DNA TGTGCCGGGCAGGGGGATGCAGGCTATGGCTACACCTTC. The rearrangement links TRBV30 to TRBJ1-2, with 7 bases lining up with TRBD1. With 8 bases clipped from V and 4 bases from J, the junction kept 10 bases outside the gene matches. The CDR3 runs to 13 residues. CDR1 is GTSNPN, CDR2 SVGIG, per germline (reference sequence).